Reported below is one T cell receptor (beta chain). This table comes from immunoSEQ multiplex PCR, and its TCRdb copy is limited to in-frame clones, with some not included. The sample has about 280,000 clones; 88% are singletons. The CDR3 covers 15 residues. V lost 5 bases and J 6 bases, leaving 17 bases between the germline ends. Germline values: CDR1 SGHTA, CDR2 FQGNSA. The sample comes from a study of blood T cell repertoires in COVID-19. Study context: For recovered donors of Cohort 3, there were two negative PCRs, clearance, or symptom resolution. Specimens from acute and convalescent COVID-19 originated in the United States, Italy and Spain.

Sequences were obtained from PBMCs or T cells enriched from blood (not recorded which). V is TRBV7-2 and J is TRBJ2-1; no clear D. This clonotype was sampled from a woman aged 60-70 years in a cohort exposed to, infected with or recovered from COVID-19 (not recorded which). CDR3 sequence: CASSNRKVSANEQFF. The CDR3 DNA follows: TGTGCCAGCAGCAATCGGAAGGTAAGCGCCAATGAGCAGTTCTTC.